What follows describes a single T cell receptor beta chain. Antigen: not known. This sample was taken from a study of CD8 T cell repertoires and HIV-1 epitope variants. Overall study context: Separate wells received one of Twenty-five Gag or Nef variant peptides. Tested: three Gag epitope families, Nef HW9 and YT9. Control wells had CMV/EBV/flu peptides, negative Ebola AY9, or no peptide.

Assay: immunoSEQ multiplex PCR; the TCRdb copy retains only in-frame clones and omits some. The data contain roughly 5,300 clones, around 69% of them seen just once; the ten biggest clones take up 35% to 45%. The CDR3 is made up of 19 amino acids. CDR1 and CDR2 from the germline V gene are MDHEN and SYDVKM. V lost 6 bases to trimming and J lost 5 bases; unmatched junction nucleotides: 18. Overall study results and limits: Six of nine antigen-specific clonotypes appeared cross-reactive to autologous or escape variants.

J is TRBJ2-3 and V is TRBV28; TRBD2 matches 12 bases. Sequences were obtained from cultured CD8+ T cells derived from PBMCs. The sequence derives from a male donor with HIV. As DNA, the CDR3 is TGTGCCAGCAGCCCCATATTAATCCGACTAGCGGGAGATGGAGATACGCAGTATTTT. Its protein is CASSPILIRLAGDGDTQYF. The full variable domain, completed using reference TRBV28 and TRBJ2-3, is DVKVTQSSRYLVKRTGEKVFLECVQDMDHENMFWYRQDPGLGLRLIYFSYDVKMKEKGDIPEGYSVSREKKERFSLILESASTNQTSMYLCASSPILIRLAGDGDTQYFGPGTRLTVL.